A selection of T cell receptor beta chains follows, all from one sample in a study of shared clonotypes between healthy human individuals. Method: immunoSEQ multiplex PCR; TCRdb's copy keeps in-frame clones and lacks some. The table lists roughly 2.6 million clones, around 94% of them singletons. Material: naive CD4+ T cells sorted from blood. Every receptor here comes from a man younger than 35 in good health. CDR3s include the opening cysteine and the closing phenylalanine or tryptophan. A D gene is named only where the DNA matches it firmly. Size tells how often a clone was seen (once, few, many) or the class of an expanded clone, and some rows leave it out.

>TRBV30|NA|NA|TRBJ1-1
TGTGCCTGGAGTCAAATTAACCCCGTTGAAGCTTTCTTT
CAWSQINPVEAFF
>TRBV4-2|TRBD2|NA|TRBJ2-2
TGTGCCAGCAGCCCTCGACTAGCGGGGGGGCCTGGGGAGCTGTTTTTT
CASSPRLAGGPGELFF
>TRBV30|NA|NA|TRBJ2-7
TGTGCCTGGAGTGTAAGCGGCCCCTACGAGCAGTACTTC
CAWSVSGPYEQYF
>TRBV5-1|NA|NA|TRBJ1-1
TGCGCCAGCCATCCGACAGTCCCGAACACTGAAGCTTTCTTT
CASHPTVPNTEAFF
>TRBV28|NA|NA|TRBJ1-2
TGTGCCAGCAGTTTAGGGGGGGGCTATGGCTACACCTTC
CASSLGGGYGYTF
>TRBV5-1|NA|NA|TRBJ2-2
TGCGCCAGCAGCTTCGGGACATTCCACACCGGGGAGCTGTTTTTT
CASSFGTFHTGELFF
>TRBV5-1|TRBD1|NA|TRBJ2-1
TGCGCCAGCAGCTGGGACAGGGTTGATGAGCAGTTCTTC
CASSWDRVDEQFF
>TRBV19|TRBD1|NA|TRBJ2-7
TGTGCCAGTAGTAGGCGACCGGACAGGGGCGAGCAGTACTTC
CASSRRPDRGEQYF
>TRBV11-1|NA|once|TRBJ2-7
TGTGCCAGCAGCCGGGAAAGGAACTACGAGCAGTACTTC
CASSRERNYEQYF
>TRBV6-5|NA|NA|TRBJ2-1
TGTGCCAGCAGTTACTCGAATTCGGCATTAGACAATGAGCAGTTCTTC
CASSYSNSALDNEQFF
>TRBV4-1|NA|NA|TRBJ1-3
TGCGCCAGCAGCCCAATCGGGCCTGGAAACACCATATATTTT
CASSPIGPGNTIYF
>TRBV6-5|NA|NA|TRBJ2-7
TGTGCCAGCAGTTACTCGAGAAGGACTCTCGGCGAGCAGTACTTC
CASSYSRRTLGEQYF
>TRBV7-2|NA|few|TRBJ2-5
TGTGCCAGCAGCTCCAAAGAGACCCAGTACTTC
CASSSKETQYF
>TRBV7-2|NA|NA|TRBJ1-2
TGTGCCAGCAGCTTAGGGCCGGGCGCTAACTATGGCTACACCTTC
CASSLGPGANYGYTF
>TRBV7-2|TRBD2|NA|TRBJ2-1
TGTGCCAGCAGCTTAGCGCGGGGGAGCTCCTACAATGAGCAGTTCTTC
CASSLARGSSYNEQFF
>TRBV5-6|TRBD1|NA|TRBJ1-1
TGTGCCAGCAGCTTCGGGACAGGGGGCTTGAACACTGAAGCTTTCTTT
CASSFGTGGLNTEAFF
>TRBV19|NA|NA|TRBJ1-2
TGTGCCAGTAATGAGGGAGGACTCTCCTATGGCTACACCTTC
CASNEGGLSYGYTF
>TRBV5-1|TRBD2|NA|TRBJ2-7
TGCGCCAGCAGCTTGTTAAGCGGGAGCTCCTACGAGCAGTACTTC
CASSLLSGSSYEQYF
>TRBV25-1|TRBD2|NA|TRBJ2-2
TGTGCCAGCAGTGAATACAAAGCGGGAGGCCGCACCGGGGAGCTGTTTTTT
CASSEYKAGGRTGELFF
>TRBV6-5|NA|NA|TRBJ1-5
TGTGCCAGCAGGGAAGGGGACTCCCAGCATTTT
CASREGDSQHF
>TRBV18|NA|NA|TRBJ2-1
TGTGCCAGCTCCCCGGGCACGAGCTCCTACAATGAGCAGTTCTTC
CASSPGTSSYNEQFF
>TRBV30|NA|NA|TRBJ1-2
TGTGCCTGGAGCACGGGGGGATGGTATGGCTACACCTTC
CAWSTGGWYGYTF
>TRBV19|NA|NA|TRBJ1-3
TGTGCCGTCTCTGGAAACACCATATATTTT
CAVSGNTIYF
>TRBV4-1|TRBD2|NA|TRBJ2-7
TGCGCCAGCAGCCACGGGACTAGCGGGGCTTCCTACGAGCAGTACTTC
CASSHGTSGASYEQYF
>TRBV25-1|NA|few|TRBJ1-5
TGTGCCAGCAGTGCGGATGGCACTAGCAATCAGCCCCAGCATTTT
CASSADGTSNQPQHF
>TRBV9|TRBD2|NA|TRBJ2-5
TGTGCCAGCAGCGTAGTGAGACTAGCGGGCCCGGGGGGGGAGACCCAGTACTTC
CASSVVRLAGPGGETQYF
>TRBV19|NA|NA|TRBJ1-1
TGTGCCAGTAGGCAACAGGGGAACACTGAAGCTTTCTTT
CASRQQGNTEAFF
>TRBV5-6|NA|NA|TRBJ1-1
TGTGCCAGCAGCCCCGGACGGGTGAACACTGAAGCTTTCTTT
CASSPGRVNTEAFF
>TRBV7-2|NA|NA|TRBJ1-2
TGTGCCAGCAGCTTAGCAGCAGGGGAAGGGTATGGCTACACCTTC
CASSLAAGEGYGYTF
>TRBV27|NA|NA|TRBJ2-3
TGTGCCAGCGGGCGGTTAGGCACAGATACGCAGTATTTT
CASGRLGTDTQYF
>TRBV18|NA|NA|TRBJ2-1
TGTGCCAGCTCCCGTCTTCAGGGGAGCTCCTACAATGAGCAGTTCTTC
CASSRLQGSSYNEQFF
>TRBV7-9|NA|NA|TRBJ2-5
TGTGCCAGCAGCCACTTGGAGACCCAGTACTTC
CASSHLETQYF
>TRBV30|NA|NA|TRBJ2-3
TGTGCCTGGAGTGTCAACAGGGTATCAGGCACAGATACGCAGTATTTT
CAWSVNRVSGTDTQYF
>TRBV5-4|TRBD2|NA|TRBJ2-5
TGTGCCAGCAGCAGACTAGCGGGGGGGCAAGAGACCCAGTACTTC
CASSRLAGGQETQYF
>TRBV5-1|NA|NA|TRBJ2-3
TGCGCCAGCAGCTTGGAGGATTCAGGAAAGGCAGATACGCAGTATTTT
CASSLEDSGKADTQYF
>TRBV7-9|TRBD1|NA|TRBJ2-5
TGTGCCAGCAGCTTAGCCATGCGACAGGGGGGAGAGACCCAGTACTTC
CASSLAMRQGGETQYF
>TRBV5-4|NA|NA|TRBJ1-2
TGTGCCAGCAGCTTGTGGGACCCGACGGTTGGTGGCTACACCTTC
CASSLWDPTVGGYTF
>TRBV5-4|NA|NA|TRBJ2-5
TGTGCCAGCAGCGCTAACAGGTTGTTAATAGAGACCCAGTACTTC
CASSANRLLIETQYF
>TRBV5-6|NA|once|TRBJ2-1
TGTGCCAGCAGCTCAATTGCGGTGACGGAGCAGTTCTTC
CASSSIAVTEQFF
>TRBV7-8|TRBD2|NA|TRBJ2-3
TGTGCCAGCAGCTTAGAGGGGACTAGCGTGACAGATACGCAGTATTTT
CASSLEGTSVTDTQYF